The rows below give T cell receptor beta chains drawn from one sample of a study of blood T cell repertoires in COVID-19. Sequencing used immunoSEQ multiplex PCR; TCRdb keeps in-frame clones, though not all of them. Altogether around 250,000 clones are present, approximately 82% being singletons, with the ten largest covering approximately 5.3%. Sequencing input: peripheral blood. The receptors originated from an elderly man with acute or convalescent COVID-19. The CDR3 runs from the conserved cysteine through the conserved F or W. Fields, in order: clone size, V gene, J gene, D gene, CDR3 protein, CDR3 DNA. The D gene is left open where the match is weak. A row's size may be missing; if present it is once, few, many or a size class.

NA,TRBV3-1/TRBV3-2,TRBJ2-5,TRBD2,CASTILAGEETQYF,TGTGCCAGCACCATACTAGCGGGAGAAGAGACCCAGTACTTC
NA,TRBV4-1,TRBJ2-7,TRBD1,CASSQEPGGSDEQYF,TGCGCCAGCAGCCAAGAACCAGGGGGCAGCGACGAGCAGTACTTC
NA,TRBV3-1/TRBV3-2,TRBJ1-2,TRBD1,CASSAGTGYGYTF,TGTGCCAGCAGCGCCGGGACAGGCTATGGCTACACCTTC
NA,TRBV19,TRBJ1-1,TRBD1,CASSILGTAEAFF,TGTGCCAGTAGTATTCTGGGGACAGCAGAAGCTTTCTTT
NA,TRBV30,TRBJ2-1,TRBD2,CAWSSSGNPNEQFF,TGTGCCTGGAGTTCTAGCGGGAACCCCAATGAGCAGTTCTTC
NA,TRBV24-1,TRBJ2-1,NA,CATSDYTGFNEQFF,TGTGCCACCAGTGATTATACCGGGTTCAATGAGCAGTTCTTC
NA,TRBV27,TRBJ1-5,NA,CASSLARVGPQHF,TGTGCCAGCAGTTTGGCCAGGGTGGGGCCCCAGCATTTT
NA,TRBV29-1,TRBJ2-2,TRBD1,CSVLQGAGGELFF,TGCAGCGTGCTACAGGGGGCTGGCGGGGAGCTGTTTTTT
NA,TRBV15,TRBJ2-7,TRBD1,CATSRDRVGEQYF,TGTGCCACCAGCAGGGACAGGGTGGGGGAGCAGTACTTC
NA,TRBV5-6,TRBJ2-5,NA,CASSLRGETQYF,TGTGCCAGCAGCTTGAGAGGGGAGACCCAGTACTTC
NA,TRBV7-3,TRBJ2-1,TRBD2,CASSLTSGVPLYEQFF,TGTGCCAGCAGCTTAACCAGCGGGGTCCCCCTATACGAGCAGTTCTTC
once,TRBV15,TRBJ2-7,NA,CATSRSPGALASYEQYF,TGTGCCACCAGCAGATCCCCTGGGGCCCTGGCCTCCTACGAGCAGTACTTC
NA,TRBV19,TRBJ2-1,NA,CASSTRDIINEQFF,TGTGCCAGTAGTACAAGGGACATAATCAATGAGCAGTTCTTC
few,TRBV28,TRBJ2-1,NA,CASSLLIQALDNEQFF,TGTGCCAGCAGTTTATTGATACAGGCCCTTGACAATGAGCAGTTCTTC
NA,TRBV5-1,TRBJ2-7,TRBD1,CASSLAETGPYEQYF,TGCGCCAGCAGCTTGGCCGAGACAGGGCCCTACGAGCAGTACTTC
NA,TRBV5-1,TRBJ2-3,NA,CASSLGQGGADTQYF,TGCGCCAGCAGCTTGGGTCAGGGGGGCGCAGATACGCAGTATTTT
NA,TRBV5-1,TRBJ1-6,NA,CASSLTAGSSYNSPLHF,TGCGCCAGCAGCTTGACGGCCGGGAGCTCCTATAATTCACCCCTCCACTTT
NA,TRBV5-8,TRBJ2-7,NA,CASSFGQREQYF,TGTGCCAGCAGCTTCGGACAACGCGAGCAGTACTTC
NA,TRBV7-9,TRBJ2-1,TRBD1,CASSLVGQGYNEQFF,TGTGCCAGCAGCTTAGTGGGACAGGGGTACAATGAGCAGTTCTTC
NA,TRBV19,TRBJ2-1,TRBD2,CASTQRGSSYNEQFF,TGTGCCAGTACTCAGCGCGGGAGCTCCTACAATGAGCAGTTCTTC
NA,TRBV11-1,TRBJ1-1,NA,CASSRSKANTEAFF,TGTGCCAGCAGCAGATCCAAAGCGAACACTGAAGCTTTCTTT
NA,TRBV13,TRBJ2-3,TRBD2,CASSSRAGAKRTDTQYF,TGTGCCAGCAGCTCTCGAGCGGGAGCTAAAAGGACAGATACGCAGTATTTT
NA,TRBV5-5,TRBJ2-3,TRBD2,CASSLVGAGAGTDTQYF,TGTGCCAGCAGCTTGGTTGGCGCGGGAGCTGGCACAGATACGCAGTATTTT
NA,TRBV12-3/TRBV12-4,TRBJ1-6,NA,CASSFQNSPLHF,TGTGCCAGCAGTTTTCAGAATTCACCCCTCCACTTT
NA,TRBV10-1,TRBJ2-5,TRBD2,CASSDSGETQYF,TGCGCCAGCAGTGATAGCGGGGAGACCCAGTACTTC
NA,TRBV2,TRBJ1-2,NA,CASTDRFFYGYTF,TGTGCCAGCACTGACAGATTTTTCTATGGCTACACCTTC
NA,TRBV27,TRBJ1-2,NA,CASSYRESWGYTF,TGTGCCAGCAGTTACAGGGAGAGTTGGGGCTACACCTTC
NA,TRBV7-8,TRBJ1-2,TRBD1,CASSYGTGGAGGYTF,TGTGCCAGCAGCTACGGGACAGGGGGCGCGGGTGGCTACACCTTC
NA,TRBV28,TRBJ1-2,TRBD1,CASSWDRDRAEDGYTF,TGTGCCAGCAGTTGGGACCGGGACAGGGCGGAGGATGGCTACACCTTC
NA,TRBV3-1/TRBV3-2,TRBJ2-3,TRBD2,CASSLTSGGVGDTQYF,TGTGCCAGCAGCCTAACTAGCGGGGGGGTCGGAGATACGCAGTATTTT
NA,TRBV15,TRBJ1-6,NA,CATSRTPTDINSPLHF,TGTGCCACCAGCAGAACACCTACAGACATTAATTCACCCCTCCACTTT
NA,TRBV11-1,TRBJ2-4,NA,CASSPRGDRAKNIQYF,TGTGCCAGCAGCCCGCGGGGGGACAGAGCCAAAAACATTCAGTACTTC
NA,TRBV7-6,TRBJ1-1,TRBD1,CASSLGQGVTEAFF,TGTGCCAGCAGCTTAGGACAGGGGGTTACTGAAGCTTTCTTT
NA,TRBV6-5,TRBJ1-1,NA,CASSHQWGQGTEAFF,TGTGCCAGCAGTCACCAATGGGGGCAGGGCACTGAAGCTTTCTTT
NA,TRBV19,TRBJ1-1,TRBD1,CASRRTGEDTEAFF,TGTGCCAGTAGGAGAACAGGGGAGGACACTGAAGCTTTCTTT
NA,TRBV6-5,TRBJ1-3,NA,CATLDGAGNTIYF,TGTGCCACCCTGGATGGGGCAGGAAACACCATATATTTT
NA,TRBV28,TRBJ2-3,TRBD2,CASSSALQTSGKTDTQYF,TGTGCCAGCAGTTCCGCACTACAGACTAGCGGGAAAACAGATACGCAGTATTTT
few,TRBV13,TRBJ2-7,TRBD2,CASRTTAGSDRGEQYF,TGTGCCAGCAGGACAACAGCGGGATCCGACCGGGGAGAGCAGTACTTC
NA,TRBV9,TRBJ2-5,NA,CASSVDPGGQETQYF,TGTGCCAGCAGCGTAGACCCAGGGGGGCAAGAGACCCAGTACTTC
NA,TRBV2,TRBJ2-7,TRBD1,CASSLRTGVDEQYF,TGTGCCAGCAGTCTCAGGACAGGGGTAGACGAGCAGTACTTC
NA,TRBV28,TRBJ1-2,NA,CASSRTGYTF,TGTGCCAGCAGTCGGACAGGCTACACCTTC
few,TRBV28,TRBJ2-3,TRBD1,CASSITGGSSTDTQYF,TGTGCCAGCAGTATTACAGGGGGAAGTAGCACAGATACGCAGTATTTT
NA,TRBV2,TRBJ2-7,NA,CASTGAYEQYF,TGTGCCAGCACCGGGGCCTACGAGCAGTACTTC
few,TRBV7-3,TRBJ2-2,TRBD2,CASSLNSGVGGELFF,TGTGCCAGCAGCTTAAACAGCGGGGTGGGCGGGGAGCTGTTTTTT
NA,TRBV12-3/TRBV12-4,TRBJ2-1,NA,CASSGYSYNEQFF,TGTGCCAGCAGTGGGTACAGTTACAATGAGCAGTTCTTC
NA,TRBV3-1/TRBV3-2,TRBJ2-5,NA,CASSQDQVLGRETQYF,TGTGCCAGCAGCCAAGACCAGGTCCTGGGTAGGGAGACCCAGTACTTC